A single sample gave rise to the 14 T cell receptor beta chains below, sequenced in a study of T cell changes during pregnancy in multiple sclerosis. Clones were sequenced by immunoSEQ multiplex PCR, and TCRdb holds only the in-frame ones, with some missing. The table has around 52,000 clones, just under 90% seen once. The sample was peripheral blood from another person, used as feeder cells. The receptor set was obtained from a human donor whose cells served as feeder cells for cultures in a pregnancy study.

This chain links TRBV5-8 with TRBJ1-1; D gene uncertain. The CDR3 spans 11 residues. V was shortened by 3 bases and J by 11 bases, with 11 bases between the two germline ends. The germline V gene encodes CDR1 SGHTS and CDR2 YDEGEE. The CDR3 nucleotides read TGTGCCAGCAGCTCGAGGGTGGTGGCTTTCTTT. Its protein product is CASSSRVVAFF. Full variable domain (rest looked up from reference TRBV5-8 and TRBJ1-1): EAGVTQSPTHLIKTRGQQATLRCSPISGHTSVYWYQQALGLGLQFLLWYDEGEERNRGNFPPRFSGRQFPNYSSELNVNALELEDSALYLCASSSRVVAFFGQGTRLTVV.

J is TRBJ1-4 and V is TRBV28; D is unresolved. The CDR3 runs 16 residues. Trimming took 6 bases from V and 0 from J, leaving 14 bases between them. Germline V gene lookup returns CDR1 MDHEN and CDR2 SYDVKM. The CDR3 reads CASSPDRTATNEKLFF. In DNA form, the CDR3 reads TGTGCCAGCAGCCCCGATCGTACAGCAACTAATGAAAAACTGTTTTTT.

This sequence joins TRBV5-1 and TRBJ1-5, with D unclear. The length of the CDR3 is 14 residues. CDR1 SGHRS and CDR2 YFSETQ come from the germline V gene. The V end lost 0 bases, the J end lost 7 bases, and 11 bases lay between the germline ends. Written as DNA, the CDR3 is TGCGCCAGCAGCTTGGACAGTGGAGGACAGCCCCAGCATTTT. This codes for CASSLDSGGQPQHF.

V gene TRBV7-9 combines with J gene TRBJ1-3; D gene unclear. With 2 bases removed from V and 6 bases from J, the gap between germline ends came to 8 bases. CDR1 is SEHNR, CDR2 FQNEAQ, per germline (reference sequence). The CDR3 runs 13 residues. CDR3 loop: CASSLNTENTIYF. The DNA for the CDR3 is TGTGCCAGCAGCTTAAACACGGAAAACACCATATATTTT.

This chain uses TRBV5-1 with TRBJ2-2; D perhaps matches TRBD1 (6 bases). CDR3 length equals 15 residues. Germline V gives CDR1 SGHRS, CDR2 YFSETQ. The V end was cut by 1 base, the J end by 2 bases, with 9 bases between. The CDR3: CASSLPQGNTGELFF. In nucleotides, the CDR3 is TGCGCCAGCAGCTTGCCACAGGGCAACACCGGGGAGCTGTTTTTT.

This clone was detected a few times. The chain couples TRBV5-5 to TRBJ1-2; D is ambiguous. Germline V lookup: CDR1 SGHKS, CDR2 YYEKEE (reference sequence). This CDR3 contains 15 residues. Trimming removed 5 bases at V and 5 bases at J, with 19 bases between. The CDR3 DNA sequence: TGTGCCAGCAGTATGGAACCACAGCCTTTTTATGGCTACACCTTC. Protein: CASSMEPQPFYGYTF.

This chain joins TRBV9 and TRBJ2-1; D gene uncertain. V lost 0 bases, J lost 0 bases, and 7 bases lay in between. The CDR3 length is 15 residues. In germline, CDR1 is SGDLS, CDR2 YYNGEE. As DNA, the CDR3 is TGTGCCAGCAGCGTAGACCCAAGCTCCTACAATGAGCAGTTCTTC. This translates into CASSVDPSSYNEQFF.

This sequence joins TRBV29-1 and TRBJ2-3; 9 bases map to TRBD1. The CDR3 spans 15 residues. The germline CDR1 and CDR2 sequences are SQVTM and ANQGSEA. J lost 4 bases, V lost 5 bases, and 10 bases had no gene match. The CDR3 DNA reads TGCAGCGTTCTAACCGGGACAGGGTGGTCAGATACGCAGTATTTT. It translates to CSVLTGTGWSDTQYF.

The chain combines TRBV6-1 with TRBJ1-2; D remains ambiguous. In germline, CDR1 is MNHNS, CDR2 SASEGT. Trimming took off 3 bases at V and 8 bases at J, with 19 bases between the two ends. The CDR3 consists of 15 residues. The CDR3 sequence is CASSDAAQGPWGYTF. The CDR3 DNA sequence: TGTGCCAGCAGTGATGCAGCTCAAGGCCCCTGGGGCTACACCTTC.

The V and J genes are TRBV9 and TRBJ2-5; 8 bases are a match to TRBD1. V dropped 0 bases and J dropped 5; count of bases not matched to a gene: 0. The CDR3 sequence is 13 residues long. Looked up from germline, CDR1 is SGDLS and CDR2 is YYNGEE. The CDR3 DNA reads as TGTGCCAGCAGCGTAGCAGGGGGCGAGACCCAGTACTTC. It codes for CASSVAGGETQYF.

The chain employs TRBV7-2 and TRBJ1-2; 9 positions match TRBD1. The length of the CDR3 is 13 residues. Germline V lookup: CDR1 SGHTA, CDR2 FQGNSA. V dropped 3 bases and J dropped 4; count of bases not matched to a gene: 0. The CDR3 is CASSLDRGYGYTF. CDR3 coding DNA: TGTGCCAGCAGCTTGGACAGGGGCTATGGCTACACCTTC.

The chain is built from TRBV7-9 and TRBJ1-5, with 7 bases identical to TRBD1. Germline V gives CDR1 SEHNR, CDR2 FQNEAQ (reference sequence). This CDR3 contains 13 residues. V lost 5 bases to trimming and J lost 9 bases; unmatched junction nucleotides: 7. The CDR3 loop reads CASSLQGDAPQHF. The CDR3 DNA sequence: TGTGCCAGCAGCCTCCAGGGGGATGCGCCCCAGCATTTT.

The chain combines TRBV6-1 with TRBJ2-7; TRBD1 or TRBD2 may be the D gene (7 bases each). Per germline, CDR1 MNHNS and CDR2 SASEGT. CDR3 length: 12 residues. This CDR3 reads CAGRDSTYEQYF. As DNA, the CDR3 is TGTGCAGGGAGGGACAGCACCTACGAGCAGTACTTC.

The chain combines TRBV5-1 with TRBJ2-7, with 7 bases identical to TRBD2. The CDR3 has 15 residues. Germline lookup yields CDR1 SGHRS and CDR2 YFSETQ. V was pared by 3 bases and J by 2 bases, with 8 bases of the junction left unmatched. CDR3 protein: CASSSSASGPYEQYF. In DNA, the CDR3 is TGCGCCAGCAGCTCCTCGGCTAGCGGACCCTACGAGCAGTACTTC.